Given below is one TCR beta chain in context. The CDR3 spans 15 residues. CDR1 and CDR2 from the germline V gene are SGHRS and YFSETQ. Losses at the gene ends were 5 bases for V and 6 bases for J; bases not matched to a gene: 8. The protocol was immunoSEQ multiplex PCR, while the TCRdb copy is restricted to in-frame clones and leaves out a portion. The table shows over 850,000 clones, with approximately 78% occurring only once. The sample is drawn from a study of shared clonotypes between healthy human individuals. This clonotype was obtained from a man aged 18 to 35 in good health. Some clones in this sample may be carry-over from other donors' samples. What was sequenced was memory CD4+ T cells from PBMCs. Subset here: CD45RA-negative fraction. The chain employs TRBV5-1 and TRBJ2-2; 9 bases line up with TRBD1. CDR3 in amino acids: CASRPTGGASGELFF. In DNA, the CDR3 is TGCGCCAGCAGGCCTACAGGGGGCGCGTCCGGGGAGCTGTTTTTT.